What follows are 24 T cell receptor beta chains derived from one specimen sequenced in a study of blood T cell repertoires in COVID-19. Here immunoSEQ multiplex PCR was the method, and the copy in TCRdb shows in-frame clones only, minus some. There are 150,000 to 200,000 clones in the sample; 85% to 90% occur only once, and 0.62% lies in the top ten. The source material was peripheral blood. Source of these receptors: a man between 50 and 59 years old with acute or convalescent COVID-19.

The chain recombines TRBV21-1 with TRBJ1-2; the table gives TRBD1 as D, unverified against the DNA. TRBV21-1 is a pseudogene locus. This CDR3 region has 13 residues. Written as DNA, the CDR3 is TGTGCCAGCAGTTACAGGGGGGTAGGTGGCTACACCTTC. Amino acid sequence: CASSYRGVGGYTF.

The chain joins TRBV3-1 (or the pseudogene TRBV3-2) to TRBJ2-5, with 8 nucleotides matching TRBD1. The ends lost 2 bases at V and 0 bases at J; junction bases unmatched: 17. Germline CDR1 reads LGHDT; CDR2 reads YNNKEL (reference sequence). The CDR3 contains 20 residues. The CDR3 here is CASSQTLQHGTGNNQETQYF. CDR3 DNA sequence: TGTGCCAGCAGCCAAACGCTTCAACACGGGACAGGAAACAACCAAGAGACCCAGTACTTC.

This rearrangement joins TRBV5-1 to TRBJ2-7, with a possible D match to TRBD1 (6 bases). CDR1 and CDR2 from the germline V gene are SGHRS and YFSETQ. CDR3 length: 16 residues. Between the trimmed V and J ends, which lost 2 bases and 0 bases, there was a span of 15 bases. CDR3 sequence: CASSFGGDRFSYEQYF. As DNA, the CDR3 is TGCGCCAGCAGCTTCGGAGGCGACAGGTTCTCCTACGAGCAGTACTTC.

The count of this clone is one. The J gene is TRBJ2-1, the V gene TRBV28, with TRBD2 matching over 9 bases. CDR3 size: 18 residues. CDR1 is MDHEN and CDR2 is SYDVKM in the germline V gene. The J segment lost 0 bases and the V segment lost 3 bases, leaving 9 bases of the junction unmatched. The CDR3 DNA reads TGTGCCAGCAGTTTCGGTCTAGCGGGAAAGAACTCCTACAATGAGCAGTTCTTC. Protein product: CASSFGLAGKNSYNEQFF.

This clone was seen only once. This chain joins TRBV29-1 and TRBJ2-2; D is possibly TRBD1 (7 bases). V lost 4 bases to trimming and J lost 6 bases, with 15 bases between them. From germline, CDR1 is SQVTM and CDR2 ANQGSEA. The CDR3 has 14 residues. The CDR3 region is CSVGQGGYSGELFF. The CDR3 DNA follows: TGCAGCGTTGGACAGGGAGGTTATTCCGGGGAGCTGTTTTTT.

The genes are TRBV18 and TRBJ1-1; D is unresolved. The CDR3 is made up of 13 amino acids. CDR1 and CDR2 (germline): KGHSH, LQKENI. V dropped 3 bases and J dropped 3 bases, with 8 bases sitting between them. The CDR3: CASSPRLDTEAFF. CDR3 bases: TGTGCCAGCTCACCGCGACTAGACACTGAAGCTTTCTTT.

This clone has just a few counts. V gene TRBV4-3 combines with J gene TRBJ2-3; 7 positions match TRBD1. There are 16 residues in the CDR3. CDR1 and CDR2 from the germline V gene are LGHNA and YSLEER. Trimming cost V 0 bases and J 0 bases; bases outside gene matches: 3. The CDR3 is CASSQEGTVSTDTQYF. The CDR3 nucleotides read TGCGCCAGCAGCCAAGAAGGGACAGTTAGCACAGATACGCAGTATTTT.

This chain's CDR3 is CASSEGPLTGEGLQPQHF. The DNA for the CDR3 is TGTGCCAGCAGCGAAGGGCCCTTGACAGGGGAAGGACTTCAGCCCCAGCATTTT. This sequence joins TRBV7-9 and TRBJ1-5, with 8 nucleotides matching TRBD1. The junction had 18 bases not matched to a gene; V was cut back by 5 bases and J by 6 bases. CDR1 is SEHNR and CDR2 is FQNEAQ in the germline V gene (reference sequence). The CDR3 is 18 residues long.

The chain has TRBV4-2 and TRBJ1-4, with D perhaps TRBD1 (6 bases). CDR1 is LGHNA, CDR2 YNFKEQ, per germline. The CDR3 sequence is 16 residues long. V lost 0 bases to trimming and J lost 4 bases, with 12 bases between them. For the CDR3, the DNA is TGTGCCAGCAGCCAAGACCTAAGGACAGATAATGAAAAACTGTTTTTT. It yields the protein CASSQDLRTDNEKLFF.

The rearrangement uses TRBV19 and TRBJ2-5; TRBD2 aligns across 7 bases. V was clipped by 9 bases and J by 2 bases; unmatched bases: 6. CDR1 LNHDA and CDR2 SQIVND come from the germline V gene (reference sequence). This CDR3 region has 13 residues. CDR3 sequence reads: CASRGSPQETQYF. CDR3 DNA: TGTGCCAGCCGCGGGAGTCCTCAAGAGACCCAGTACTTC.

This rearrangement joins TRBV9 to TRBJ1-2, with D possibly being TRBD1 (6 bases). CDR1 is SGDLS and CDR2 is YYNGEE in the germline V gene. V dropped 3 bases and J dropped 6 bases, with 12 bases sitting between them. This CDR3 has 13 amino acids. The CDR3 nucleotides are TGTGCCAGCAGCGAACGGACAGCCGATGGCTACACCTTC. The encoded protein is CASSERTADGYTF.

The chain employs TRBV11-2 and TRBJ2-4; possible D gene TRBD2, 7 bases. The CDR3 runs to 15 residues. Germline lookup yields CDR1 SGHAT and CDR2 FQNNGV. V dropped 5 bases and J dropped 8 bases, with 19 bases sitting between them. The CDR3 spells CASSAGATKLDIQYF. CDR3 DNA sequence: TGTGCCAGCAGCGCGGGGGCCACCAAATTAGACATTCAGTACTTC.

The rearrangement joins TRBV6-5 to TRBJ2-1, with D perhaps TRBD1 (5 bases). CDR3 length equals 15 residues. V gave up 2 bases and J gave up 6 bases, with 14 bases separating them. The V gene's germline CDR1 is MNHEY and CDR2 SVGAGI. The CDR3 nucleotides read TGTGCCAGCAGTTACGCGCTGGGGCAGCTCAATGAGCAGTTCTTC. It encodes CASSYALGQLNEQFF.

J is TRBJ2-1 and V is TRBV9; D call uncertain. This CDR3 contains 14 residues. Deletions cut 1 base from V and 5 bases from J, with 10 bases between. CDR1 SGDLS and CDR2 YYNGEE come from the germline V gene. The CDR3, as DNA: TGTGCCAGCAGCGTACCCAATAGTCACAATGAGCAGTTCTTC. Encoded protein: CASSVPNSHNEQFF.

The rearrangement joins TRBV10-3 to TRBJ2-5, with 7 bases aligning to TRBD2. CDR3 length equals 15 residues. Looked up from germline, CDR1 is ENHRY and CDR2 is SYGVKD. After removal of 0 bases from V and 5 bases from J, the junction contained 6 bases not matched to a gene. This CDR3 reads CAISESYGGSETQYF. The CDR3 DNA sequence: TGTGCCATCAGTGAGTCATACGGCGGGAGTGAGACCCAGTACTTC.

The chain employs TRBV29-1 and TRBJ2-1; no definite D call. CDR1 is SQVTM and CDR2 is ANQGSEA in the germline V gene. The CDR3 is 13 residues long. The ends were cut back, 4 bases at V and 0 bases at J, with 7 bases in the middle. The CDR3 reads CSVGLGSYNEQFF. CDR3 sequence (DNA): TGCAGCGTTGGTCTAGGCTCCTACAATGAGCAGTTCTTC.

The chain uses TRBV6-5 and TRBJ2-7; 10 positions match TRBD2. CDR3 size: 14 residues. CDR1 and CDR2 (germline): MNHEY, SVGAGI. V lost 8 bases and J lost 0; bases outside the gene matches: 4. In DNA form, the CDR3 reads TGTGCCAGCGCACTAGCGGGAAGCTCCTACGAGCAGTACTTC. As protein: CASALAGSSYEQYF.

This chain uses TRBV5-6 with TRBJ1-1; D remains unclear. V dropped 2 bases and J dropped 4 bases, with 15 bases sitting between them. Germline V gene lookup returns CDR1 SGHDT and CDR2 YYEEEE. This CDR3 region has 15 residues. CDR3 sequence reads: CASSFKTVNGTEAFF. The DNA for the CDR3 is TGTGCCAGCAGCTTCAAAACAGTTAATGGCACTGAAGCTTTCTTT.

The chain combines TRBV5-5 with TRBJ1-2; D unresolved. The CDR3 consists of 14 residues. The germline gives CDR1 SGHKS, CDR2 YYEKEE (reference sequence). V was cut by 3 bases and J by 3 bases, with 12 bases left in between. The CDR3 DNA reads TGTGCCAGCAGCTCCTCGATCCAGGACTATGGCTACACCTTC. Translation gives CASSSSIQDYGYTF.

This clone has a handful of counts. This chain joins TRBV5-1 and TRBJ1-1, with a possible D match to TRBD1 (6 bases). This CDR3 has 14 amino acids. Trimming left V 4 bases short and J 4 bases short, with 14 bases between. CDR1 and CDR2 from the germline V gene are SGHRS and YFSETQ. CDR3 loop: CASSKLQGTTEAFF. The CDR3 DNA reads as TGCGCCAGCAGCAAGTTACAGGGAACCACTGAAGCTTTCTTT.

This chain's CDR3 is CASSKDTYYEQYV. The CDR3 DNA reads as TGTGCCAGCAGTAAGGACACCTACTACGAGCAGTACGTC. The genes are TRBV12-3 or TRBV12-4 and TRBJ2-7; a possible D gene is TRBD1 (5 bases). This CDR3 spans 13 amino acids. V was cut by 5 bases and J by 3 bases, with 11 bases left in between.

The rearrangement links TRBV15 to TRBJ2-7; tentatively, D is TRBD2 (7 bases). The CDR3 sequence is 15 residues long. Germline CDR1 reads LNHNV; CDR2 reads YYDKDF (reference sequence). V shed 5 bases and J shed 5 bases, with 19 bases lying between them. The CDR3 is CATSWEGGVLHEQYF. The CDR3 DNA sequence: TGTGCCACCAGCTGGGAGGGGGGTGTTCTCCACGAGCAGTACTTC.

The V and J genes are TRBV10-1 and TRBJ2-5; TRBD2 aligns across 11 bases. Trimming removed 7 bases from V and 4 bases from J; junction bases left unmatched: 17. CDR3 length: 18 amino acids. Looked up from germline, CDR1 is WNHNN and CDR2 is SYGVQD (reference sequence). DNA for the CDR3: TGCGCCAGCACTCCCCAAAACGGGACTAGCGGCTCCCGAGAGACCCAGTACTTC. It yields the protein CASTPQNGTSGSRETQYF.

For the CDR3, the DNA is TGTGCCAGCGGGGCCGGAATCGAGCAGTACGTC. Translating it yields CASGAGIEQYV. The rearrangement uses TRBV2 and TRBJ2-7; weak D call: TRBD1 (5 bases). V shed 8 bases and J shed 6 bases, with 11 bases lying between them. The CDR3 extends over 11 amino acids. Per the germline V gene, CDR1 is SNHLY and CDR2 is FYNNEI.